The 18 T cell receptor beta chains below come from one sample, sequenced in a study of early T cells in non-severe SARS-CoV-2 infection. TCRdb reprocessed the 5' RACE reads with MiXCR, giving one entry per CDR3 protein. This table has about 90,000 distinct CDR3 sequences, more than 10% appearing once. The source was whole blood, collected at baseline. The source is an adult who was a healthcare worker with PCR-confirmed SARS-CoV-2 infection or an uninfected control (not recorded which).

This clonotype was seen many times. The chain joins TRBV20-1 to TRBJ2-1; a weak D match, TRBD2 (5 bases). The CDR3 covers 13 residues. V dropped 1 base and J dropped 5 bases, with 9 bases sitting between them. Germline V CDR1 and CDR2: DFQATT, SNEGSKA (reference sequence). CDR3 residues: CSARGETHNEQFF. CDR3 DNA: TGCAGTGCTAGAGGGGAGACCCACAATGAGCAGTTCTTC.

The sample holds many counts of this clonotype. The rearrangement joins TRBV29-1 to TRBJ1-2; D possibly corresponds to TRBD1 (5 bases). The CDR3 runs to 15 residues. Per germline, CDR1 SQVTM and CDR2 ANQGSEA. The germline V and J ends were trimmed by 0 bases and 4 bases, with 15 bases remaining between them. CDR3 sequence: CSVEDRTREGYGYTF. CDR3 DNA sequence: TGCAGCGTTGAAGATCGTACCAGGGAAGGCTATGGCTACACCTTC.

This chain connects TRBV20-1 to TRBJ1-4; D unresolved. The CDR3 contains 10 residues. Germline values: CDR1 DFQATT, CDR2 SNEGSKA (reference sequence). Between the trimmed V and J ends, which lost 1 base and 14 bases, there was a span of 8 bases. The CDR3: CSARGVGLFF. DNA of the CDR3: TGCAGTGCTAGAGGGGTAGGGCTGTTTTTT.

This clonotype was recorded a few times. In DNA form, the CDR3 reads TGCAGCGTTGAAGAGGGGCGATACAATGAGCAGTTCTTC. Translation gives CSVEEGRYNEQFF. The rearrangement uses TRBV29-1 and TRBJ2-1; TRBD1 might be the D (5 bases). The CDR3 has 13 amino acids. Trimming shortened V by 0 bases and J by 4 bases, and 7 bases separated the two germline ends. Germline V gene sequence: CDR1 SQVTM, CDR2 ANQGSEA.

This chain uses TRBV11-2 with TRBJ2-5; no clear D gene. V lost 2 bases and J 4 bases, leaving 8 bases between the germline ends. Germline V gives CDR1 SGHAT, CDR2 FQNNGV. The CDR3 sequence is 13 residues long. Written as DNA, the CDR3 is TGTGCCAGCAGCTTAACCTCGAGAGAGACCCAGTACTTC. Translating gives CASSLTSRETQYF.

This clonotype occurred a few times. The V and J genes are TRBV7-9 and TRBJ2-2; possibly TRBD1 or TRBD2 for D (5 bases each). The V end was cut by 4 bases, the J end by 0 bases, with 15 bases between. The CDR3 contains 17 residues. Germline V gene sequence: CDR1 SEHNR, CDR2 FQNEAQ (reference sequence). CDR3 bases: TGTGCCAGCAGCTCCGGGACCTCCCCATCGAACACCGGGGAGCTGTTTTTT. Translating it yields CASSSGTSPSNTGELFF.

This clonotype was seen only a few times. The chain uses TRBV11-2 and TRBJ2-7; 7 positions match TRBD2. CDR3 length equals 14 residues. Germline V gives CDR1 SGHAT, CDR2 FQNNGV. The J segment lost 7 bases and the V segment lost 6 bases, leaving 12 bases of the junction unmatched. The CDR3 coding sequence is TGTGCCAGCAGATTGACGGGAGGTGTTTTGGAGCAGTACTTC. This gives the protein CASRLTGGVLEQYF.

This clonotype was found a few times. The chain links TRBV18 to TRBJ1-5; D is unresolved. Trimming took 6 bases from V and 1 from J, leaving 16 bases between them. The CDR3 contains 16 residues. Germline V gene sequence: CDR1 KGHSH, CDR2 LQKENI. CDR3 sequence: CASSTGSQTSNQPQHF. CDR3 in DNA: TGTGCCAGCTCTACTGGCTCACAGACCAGCAATCAGCCCCAGCATTTT.

As regards this clonotype: This sequence may be a read error, since a much larger clone differs from it by one base. V gene TRBV5-1 combines with J gene TRBJ2-2; TRBD2 might be the D (6 bases). The germline V and J ends were trimmed by 8 bases and 3 bases, with 17 bases remaining between them. Germline CDR1 reads SGHRS; CDR2 reads YFSETQ. CDR3 length: 15 amino acids. In nucleotides, the CDR3 is TGCGCCAGAAGTCTCCGGACGGGGGACACCGGGGAGCTGTTTTTT. Translating gives CARSLRTGDTGELFF.

The chain employs TRBV10-2 and TRBJ2-5, with TRBD2 matching 9 bases. V shed 1 base and J 4 bases; nucleotides not matched to a gene: 7. Per the germline V gene, CDR1 is WSHSY and CDR2 is SAAADI. The CDR3 runs to 16 residues. The DNA of the CDR3 is TGCGCCAGCAGTGAGTTGGCGGGAGGGCCCCTAGAGACCCAGTACTTC. Protein sequence: CASSELAGGPLETQYF.

The chain joins TRBV12-2 to TRBJ2-1; the tabulated D call, TRBD1, remains unverified against the DNA. TRBV12-2 is reported as a pseudogene. The CDR3 consists of 14 residues. DNA for the CDR3: TGTGCAAGTCGCTCGAACAGGGGGCTGGGTGAGCAGTTCTTC. It encodes CASRSNRGLGEQFF.

This clonotype was detected many times. This rearrangement joins TRBV24-1 to TRBJ2-3, with TRBD2 identical over 8 bases. Trimming at V came to 9 bases and at J to 1 base, leaving 8 bases not matched to a gene. CDR3 length: 15 residues. Germline V gene data show CDR1 as KGHDR and CDR2 as SFDVKD. The CDR3 reads CATLTGGDRTDTQYF. The CDR3 bases are TGTGCCACCCTAACCGGGGGGGACCGCACAGATACGCAGTATTTT.

This clonotype showed up many times. This sequence joins TRBV20-1 and TRBJ2-5; the match to TRBD1 covers 7 bases. Trimming took 6 bases from V and 8 from J; bases not matched to a gene: 9. The CDR3 runs to 12 residues. Germline loops: CDR1 DFQATT, CDR2 SNEGSKA (reference sequence). CDR3 DNA: TGCAGTGCCCAGACAGGGTTAAGTACCCAGTACTTC. Its translation is CSAQTGLSTQYF.

This clonotype has at least ten counts. The CDR3 DNA reads as TGTGCCAGCAGCCAAGGGACACCCTCTAACAGGAACACTGAAGCTTTCTTT. It translates to CASSQGTPSNRNTEAFF. The gene calls are TRBV4-2 and TRBJ1-1; D may be TRBD1 (5 bases). The germline CDR1 and CDR2 sequences are LGHNA and YNFKEQ. The CDR3 is 17 amino acids. V shed 1 base and J shed 1 base, with 16 bases lying between them.

The chain joins TRBV7-2 to TRBJ1-6; D may be TRBD1 (6 bases). V was shortened by 5 bases and J by 4 bases, with 12 bases between the two germline ends. The CDR3 consists of 15 residues. Germline V CDR1 and CDR2: SGHTA, FQGNSA. CDR3 protein: CASSLQGLYNSPLHF. The CDR3 nucleotides are TGTGCCAGCAGCCTACAGGGTCTATATAATTCACCCCTCCACTTT.

The rearrangement links TRBV9 to TRBJ1-4; D is unclear. Per germline, CDR1 SGDLS and CDR2 YYNGEE. Trimming took 1 base from V and 8 from J, leaving 18 bases between them. The CDR3 has 16 amino acids. The CDR3 DNA sequence: TGTGCCAGCAGCGTAAGTTCAGAGAGCTTTGTGGAAAAACTGTTTTTT. Translating it yields CASSVSSESFVEKLFF. The entire variable domain, with the rest obtained from reference TRBV9 and TRBJ1-4, is as follows: DSGVTQTPKHLITATGQRVTLRCSPRSGDLSVYWYQQSLDQGLQFLIQYYNGEERAKGNILERFSAQQFPDLHSELNLSSLELGDSALYFCASSVSSESFVEKLFFGSGTQLSVL.

This chain connects TRBV13 to TRBJ2-1; 9 bases agree with TRBD2. Trimming removed 2 bases from V and 8 bases from J; junction bases left unmatched: 7. Germline V gene data show CDR1 as PRHDT and CDR2 as FYEKMQ (reference sequence). This CDR3 is built from 15 residues. CDR3 residues: CASSLWREGRDEQFF. In nucleotides, the CDR3 is TGTGCCAGCAGCTTATGGCGGGAGGGCCGGGATGAGCAGTTCTTC.

This chain links TRBV2 with TRBJ2-1; 10 bases fit TRBD2. Germline assignment: CDR1 SNHLY and CDR2 FYNNEI. The CDR3 loop spans 13 amino acids. V lost 9 bases to trimming and J lost 4 bases; unmatched junction nucleotides: 3. The CDR3 nucleotides read TGTGCCAGAAGGACTAGCGGATACAATGAGCAGTTCTTC. Residues: CARRTSGYNEQFF.